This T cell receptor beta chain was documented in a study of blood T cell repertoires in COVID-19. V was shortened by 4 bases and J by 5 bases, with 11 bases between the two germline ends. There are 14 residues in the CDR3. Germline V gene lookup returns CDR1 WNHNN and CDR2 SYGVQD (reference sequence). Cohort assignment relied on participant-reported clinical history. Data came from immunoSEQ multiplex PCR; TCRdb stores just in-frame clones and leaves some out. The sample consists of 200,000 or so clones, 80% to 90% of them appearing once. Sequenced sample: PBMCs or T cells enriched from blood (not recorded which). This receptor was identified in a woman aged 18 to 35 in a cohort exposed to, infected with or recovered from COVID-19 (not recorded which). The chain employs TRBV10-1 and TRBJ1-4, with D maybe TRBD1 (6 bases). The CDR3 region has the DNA TGCGCCAGCAGTGCCGGACAGTCGAATGAAAAACTGTTTTTT. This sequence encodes CASSAGQSNEKLFF.